The present T cell receptor (beta chain) was sequenced within a study of blood T cell repertoires in COVID-19. Original processing notes: Estimation of nucleated cell counts was performed using reference gene primer amplification. Clones were sequenced by immunoSEQ multiplex PCR, and TCRdb holds only the in-frame ones, with some missing. The V and J calls and clone size were taken over from that table, and D and trimming were inferred from the DNA. The profile shows 390,000 or so clones, about 87% of them singletons. There are 17 residues in the CDR3. In germline, CDR1 is SGHNT, CDR2 YYREEE (reference sequence). V dropped 3 bases and J dropped 2; count of bases not matched to a gene: 7. Clinical history reported by participants formed the basis on which cohorts were assigned.

V usage is TRBV5-4 and J usage is TRBJ1-3; 11 bases match TRBD1. The specimen was PBMCs or T cells enriched from blood (not recorded which). The clonotype comes from a woman aged 45-59 years who had recovered from COVID-19. The CDR3 here is CASSSQGQGATGNTIYF. The CDR3 DNA follows: TGTGCCAGCAGCTCCCAAGGACAGGGGGCAACTGGAAACACCATATATTTT. The whole variable domain, remainder taken from reference TRBV5-4 and TRBJ1-3, is ETGVTQSPTHLIKTRGQQVTLRCSSQSGHNTVSWYQQALGQGPQFIFQYYREEENGRGNFPPRFSGLQFPNYSSELNVNALELDDSALYLCASSSQGQGATGNTIYFGEGSWLTVV.